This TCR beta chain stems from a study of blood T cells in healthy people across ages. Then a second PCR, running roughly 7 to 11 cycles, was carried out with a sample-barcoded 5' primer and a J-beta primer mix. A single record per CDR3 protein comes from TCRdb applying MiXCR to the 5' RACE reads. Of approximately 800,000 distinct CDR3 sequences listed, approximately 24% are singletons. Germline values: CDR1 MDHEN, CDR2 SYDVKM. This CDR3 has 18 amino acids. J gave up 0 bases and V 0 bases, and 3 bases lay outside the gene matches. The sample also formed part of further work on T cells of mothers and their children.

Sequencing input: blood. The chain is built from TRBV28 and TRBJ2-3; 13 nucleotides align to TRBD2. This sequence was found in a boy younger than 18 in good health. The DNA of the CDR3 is TGTGCCAGCAGTTTATGGGGGACTAGCGGGGCTAGCACAGATACGCAGTATTTT. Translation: CASSLWGTSGASTDTQYF.